The source of this T cell receptor (beta chain) is a study of graft-versus-host responses after intestinal transplantation (dated by TCRdb to the early 2020s). In terms of the full investigation: Recipients received multivisceral, liver-intestinal, or isolated intestinal transplants. The cohort enrolled roughly 25 intestinal transplant recipients including one retransplant, and a few patients lacking pretransplant specimens were excluded. A peak of at least 4% donor T cells among recipient peripheral blood mononuclear cells was the definition used for donor T cell macrochimerism. All recipients received anti-thymocyte globulin induction followed by maintenance tacrolimus and steroids for about three years. After intestinal transplantation, graft-versus-host and host-versus-graft alloreactive T cell clones were followed in the graft, circulation and bone marrow using bulk TCR-beta CDR3 sequencing. Rather than being sequenced by the commercial service, samples from a few later patients were sequenced in-house on an Illumina MiSeq and processed with MiXCR. Alloreactive clones were identified by sequencing pre-transplant mixed lymphocyte reaction products and comparing these products with unstimulated pre-transplant donor and recipient T cells. Overall study outcomes, separate from this receptor: In patients with donor T cell macrochimerism, the allografts had high GvH to HvG T cell clonal ratios. GvH clones were found in recipient bone marrow, and some of the GvH clones appeared earlier in ileal mucosa or blood, which is consistent with an intestinal mucosal origin. The conclusions were limited by the relatively low number and heterogeneity of the intestinal transplant patients. Early after transplant, peak levels of circulating GvH clones were found to be associated with declines in HvG clones.

In the first month after transplant, blood samples were collected up to 4 times, and after that at least monthly when available. The CDR3 runs 14 amino acids, cysteine and phenylalanine included. The read is trimmed to its CDR3 DNA, 42 bases read in frame from base 1. The germline V gene yields SGDLS for CDR1 and YYNGEE for CDR2. V drops 0 bases and J drops 6 bases, leaving 9 bases in between. For this clone: It has no known antigen specificity. No clone much larger than this one lies a single base away; base qualities are absent.

The library relied on the immunoSEQ multiplex PCR assay. High-throughput TCR-beta CDR3 sequencing of genomic DNA from most patients was performed by Adaptive Biotechnologies. Under the source paper's analysis protocol: TCR sequencing data were retrieved from Adaptive's ImmunoSEQ software for 15 to 20 patients, whereas a few other patients were processed with MiXCR and VDJtools. CDR3 nucleotide sequences shared by donor and recipient were removed because the origin of these sequences could not be assigned. Alloreactive clones required at least 2-fold expansion over unstimulated cells and minimum CFSE-low frequency of 0.002% (template counts) or 0.001% (read counts). Clones detected in sequenced pre-transplant spleen, lymph node, or MLR CFSE-low populations of the donor or recipient were defined as mappable. Cumulative frequency of alloreactive clones was calculated as a percentage of all sequences weighted by copy number. The clones in this table, taken by TCRdb from immuneACCESS, are in-frame only. Not every clone is retained; where verified, under half of the shortfall comes from an unresolved V gene, and the cause of the rest is unknown. From that table come the V and J calls and clone size; the DNA was used to work out D and trimming. The sample table records some 11,000 clones; more than 85% of these occur just once. Jointly, the top ten make up around 20% of the sample.

The source is a human patient who received an intestinal transplant, so some T cells may come from the graft donor. The sequencing here drew on PBMCs, taken around 110 days after intestinal transplant. The chain couples TRBV9 to TRBJ1-4; no D gene is confidently identified. CDR3 loop: CASSVAPGDEKLFF. The nucleotides read TGTGCCAGCAGCGTAGCCCCGGGAGATGAAAAACTGTTTTTT.